What follows are 26 T cell receptor beta chains derived from one specimen sequenced in a study of CD8+CD57+ T cells in acquired aplastic anemia. Genomic DNA provided the template from which TCR beta VDJ and CDR3 profiles were obtained. TCRdb reanalysed the reads using MiXCR and keeps one entry per CDR3 protein. The sample has about 290,000 distinct CDR3 sequences, about 50% seen once. An expansion of CD8+CD57+ cells by flow cytometry had been shown in patients chosen for sequencing. Sequencing was done on a sample of sorted CD4+, CD8+, or CD8+CD57+ T cells (not recorded which) from PBMCs. All receptors derive from a human donor with aplastic anemia.

This chain links TRBV6-4 with TRBJ2-3, with D possibly TRBD1 on 7 matching bases. The germline V gene has CDR1 MRHNA and CDR2 SNTAGT. The CDR3 contains 15 residues. Trimming shortened V by 2 bases and J by 6 bases, and 15 bases separated the two germline ends. CDR3 region: CASSDETGSGDTQYF. The CDR3 bases are TGTGCCAGCAGTGACGAGACAGGGAGCGGGGATACGCAGTATTTT.

The chain combines TRBV7-8 with TRBJ1-2; D is unclear. V was pared by 3 bases and J by 2 bases, with 7 bases between. The germline gives CDR1 SGHVS, CDR2 FQNEAQ. The CDR3 is 13 amino acids. Here the CDR3 reads CASSLASNYGYTF. Written as DNA, the CDR3 is TGTGCCAGCAGCTTGGCGTCGAACTATGGCTACACCTTC.

This clonotype turned up a few times. The gene calls are TRBV5-1 and TRBJ2-3, with D hard to call. Trimming cost V 0 bases and J 10 bases, with 9 bases left between them. CDR1 is SGHRS, CDR2 YFSETQ, per germline. This CDR3 comprises 12 residues. CDR3 region: CASSLAGQPQYF. The CDR3 coding sequence is TGCGCCAGCAGCTTGGCTGGGCAGCCGCAGTATTTT.

Points on this clonotype: The missing conserved phenylalanine or tryptophan at the end of this CDR3 makes a read error likely. The limits of the CDR3 on the DNA are not certain, so only TCRdb's listed CDR3 is given. This chain connects TRBV2 to TRBJ1-1; the D call of TRBD1 is as the table states it, not checked on the DNA. The CDR3 length equals 14 residues, ends included. Germline-derived CDR1 and CDR2 are SNHLY and FYNNEI. The CDR3: CASSDVGGNTEAFL.

This sequence joins TRBV16 and TRBJ2-7; 7 bases agree with TRBD1. Looked up from germline, CDR1 is KGHSY and CDR2 is FQNENV. V lost 4 bases and J lost 3; bases outside the gene matches: 6. The CDR3 runs 14 residues. The CDR3 protein is CASSRTGPYYEQYF. The CDR3 nucleotides read TGTGCCAGCAGCCGGACAGGTCCTTACTACGAGCAGTACTTC.

The V call is TRBV14, the J call TRBJ2-4; D is ambiguous. This CDR3 has 12 amino acids. Germline assignment: CDR1 SGHDN and CDR2 FVKESK. Trimming removed 4 bases from V and 9 bases from J, with 10 bases in between. The CDR3 DNA follows: TGTGCCAGCAGCCTTAACGGGCGCATTCAGTACTTC. Amino acids: CASSLNGRIQYF.

This chain links TRBV11-2 with TRBJ2-4; 7 nucleotides line up with TRBD1. The CDR3 sequence is 16 residues long. Losses at the gene ends were 5 bases for V and 0 bases for J; bases not matched to a gene: 7. Germline V gives CDR1 SGHAT, CDR2 FQNNGV. DNA of the CDR3: TGTGCCAGCAGCAGACAGGGCAGGGTAGCCAAAAACATTCAGTACTTC. This encodes CASSRQGRVAKNIQYF.

The table lists this clonotype with a few counts. The chain uses TRBV10-3 and TRBJ2-7; 8 bases are shared with TRBD2. The V gene end was trimmed by 6 bases and the J gene end by 0 bases; junction bases not matched to a gene: 4. In germline, CDR1 is ENHRY, CDR2 SYGVKD. CDR3 length: 14 amino acids. CDR3 nucleotide sequence: TGTGCCATCAGGCTAGCGGGCTCCTCCTACGAGCAGTACTTC. Encoded protein: CAIRLAGSSYEQYF.

The chain recombines TRBV9 with TRBJ2-7; 8 bases match TRBD1. V shed 7 bases and J 5 bases; nucleotides not matched to a gene: 5. This CDR3 has 12 residues. Germline CDR1 reads SGDLS; CDR2 reads YYNGEE. The CDR3 here is CASGQGANEQYF. The DNA of the CDR3 is TGTGCCAGCGGGCAGGGGGCAAACGAGCAGTACTTC.

The chain combines TRBV2 with TRBJ2-7, with 7 bases identical to TRBD1. Per germline, CDR1 SNHLY and CDR2 FYNNEI. V was pared by 7 bases and J by 4 bases, with 10 bases of the junction left unmatched. The CDR3 is 14 amino acids. The chain's CDR3 is CASIPGTVLYEQYF. CDR3 sequence (DNA): TGTGCCAGCATCCCGGGGACAGTTCTTTACGAGCAGTACTTC.

This clonotype has ten or more counts. The chain uses TRBV4-1 and TRBJ2-1; no reliable D call. Germline CDR1 MGHRA, CDR2 YSYEKL. The V gene lost 0 bases and the J gene lost 5 bases, with 14 bases spanning the gap. The length of the CDR3 is 16 residues. This CDR3 is CASSQDSTPGHNEQFF. CDR3 in DNA: TGCGCCAGCAGCCAAGATTCCACACCGGGTCACAATGAGCAGTTCTTC.

The genes are TRBV9 and TRBJ1-2; D remains unclear. V lost 0 bases, J lost 4 bases, and 16 bases lay in between. Looked up from germline, CDR1 is SGDLS and CDR2 is YYNGEE. The CDR3 loop spans 16 amino acids. In DNA form, the CDR3 reads TGTGCCAGCAGCGTAGAAGGGTCCTCGGCAGGCTATGGCTACACCTTC. This encodes CASSVEGSSAGYGYTF.

J is TRBJ1-5 and V is TRBV24-1, with TRBD1 matching over 8 bases. The length of the CDR3 is 14 residues. Germline V gene lookup returns CDR1 KGHDR and CDR2 SFDVKD. The V and J ends lost 3 bases and 7 bases, in that order; junction bases with no gene match: 4. The CDR3 loop is CATSDTGGGQPQHF. The CDR3, as DNA: TGTGCCACCAGTGATACAGGGGGGGGGCAGCCCCAGCATTTT.

This clonotype was recorded many times. This sequence joins TRBV5-5 and TRBJ1-2; possibly TRBD1 for D (5 bases). The germline V and J ends were trimmed by 4 bases and 8 bases, with 21 bases remaining between them. The CDR3 has 15 amino acids. The V gene's germline CDR1 is SGHKS and CDR2 YYEKEE (reference sequence). The CDR3 nucleotides are TGTGCCAGCAGCGCCCTGGGGAGGGGCCGGGGGGGCTACACCTTC. This gives the protein CASSALGRGRGGYTF.

This clonotype was counted ten times or more. The chain recombines TRBV5-6 with TRBJ1-2; no definite D call. The CDR3 is made up of 15 amino acids. V was shortened by 0 bases and J by 4 bases, with 13 bases between the two germline ends. In germline, CDR1 is SGHDT, CDR2 YYEEEE. CDR3 region: CASSLGAWTSYGYTF. CDR3 DNA sequence: TGTGCCAGCAGCTTGGGGGCCTGGACCTCCTATGGCTACACCTTC. The full variable domain, completed using reference TRBV5-6 and TRBJ1-2, is DAGVTQSPTHLIKTRGQQVTLRCSPKSGHDTVSWYQQALGQGPQFIFQYYEEEERQRGNFPDRFSGHQFPNYSSELNVNALLLGDSALYLCASSLGAWTSYGYTFGSGTRLTVV.

This chain joins TRBV28 and TRBJ2-7; D is uncertain. Trimming took off 8 bases at V and 0 bases at J, with 8 bases between the two ends. CDR1 is MDHEN and CDR2 is SYDVKM in the germline V gene. The CDR3 is 12 amino acids. CDR3 loop: CASQQSSYEQYF. CDR3 nucleotides: TGTGCCAGCCAACAGAGCTCCTACGAGCAGTACTTC.

The rearrangement links TRBV5-6 to TRBJ2-5, with D unresolved. CDR1 is SGHDT and CDR2 is YYEEEE in the germline V gene. V lost 4 bases to trimming and J lost 1 base, with 11 bases between them. CDR3 length equals 14 residues. CDR3 amino acids: CASSHRRVQETQYF. CDR3 nucleotides: TGTGCCAGCAGCCACCGCCGGGTCCAAGAGACCCAGTACTTC.

This clonotype has a count of ten or more. The chain links TRBV5-1 to TRBJ1-1, with D perhaps matching TRBD1 (6 bases). V lost 4 bases and J lost 0, with 19 bases in between. CDR3 length: 17 residues. Germline V gene lookup returns CDR1 SGHRS and CDR2 YFSETQ. Here the CDR3 reads CASSMDGNRVMNTEAFF. CDR3 nucleotide sequence: TGCGCCAGCAGCATGGACGGTAACAGGGTAATGAACACTGAAGCTTTCTTT.

The chain is built from TRBV24-1 and TRBJ1-2, with 8 bases fitting TRBD1. Germline CDR1 reads KGHDR; CDR2 reads SFDVKD. The CDR3 is 20 residues long. The V segment lost 1 base and the J segment 3 bases; nucleotides outside the gene matches: 18. CDR3 sequence (DNA): TGTGCCACCAGTGATTTCCCTCGTCCTACGACAGGGGCCATGGACTATGGCTACACCTTC. Its translation is CATSDFPRPTTGAMDYGYTF.

This chain connects TRBV20-1 to TRBJ1-6; 9 nucleotides match TRBD1. CDR1 is DFQATT, CDR2 SNEGSKA, per germline (reference sequence). The V gene end was trimmed by 1 base and the J gene end by 7 bases; junction bases not matched to a gene: 5. The CDR3 length is 15 residues. The CDR3 is CSARGGQGMNSPLHF. The CDR3 region has the DNA TGCAGTGCTAGAGGGGGACAGGGAATGAATTCACCCCTCCACTTT.

The chain carries TRBV3-1 and TRBJ1-6; D unclear. The germline V gene has CDR1 LGHDT and CDR2 YNNKEL (reference sequence). The CDR3 has 11 residues. Trimming stripped 5 bases from V and 14 bases from J, with 10 bases between. The DNA for the CDR3 is TGTGCCAGCAGCTCGGCCGAGGCCCTCCACTTT. Amino acid sequence: CASSSAEALHF.

This clonotype was seen many times. This chain links TRBV6-5 with TRBJ1-3, with D unresolved. With 0 bases removed from V and 4 bases from J, the gap between germline ends came to 10 bases. The CDR3 is 15 amino acids. Per the germline V gene, CDR1 is MNHEY and CDR2 is SVGAGI. The CDR3 DNA reads TGTGCCAGCAGTTACTCGCGACTTCCCGGAAACACCATATATTTT. Protein: CASSYSRLPGNTIYF.

At least ten counts were recorded for this clonotype. The CDR3 reads CSARDEGERGTDTQYF. The CDR3 DNA sequence: TGCAGTGCTAGAGATGAGGGAGAGAGGGGCACAGATACGCAGTATTTT. The chain links TRBV20-1 to TRBJ2-3; D is possibly TRBD2 (5 bases). The V end was cut by 0 bases, the J end by 1 base, with 14 bases between. CDR3 length: 16 residues. Germline V gene lookup returns CDR1 DFQATT and CDR2 SNEGSKA (reference sequence).

The sample holds many counts of this clonotype. The chain combines TRBV5-8 with TRBJ2-7; 11 bases match TRBD1. The V gene's germline CDR1 is SGHTS and CDR2 YDEGEE. The CDR3 has 16 residues. With 4 bases clipped from V and 5 bases from J, the junction kept 11 bases outside the gene matches. CDR3 region: CASSPSGTGGRDEQYF. In DNA, the CDR3 is TGTGCCAGCAGCCCTTCCGGGACAGGGGGACGGGACGAGCAGTACTTC.

This clonotype was seen repeatedly, ten times or more. The V and J genes are TRBV2 and TRBJ2-3, with 7 positions matching TRBD2. This CDR3 is 15 amino acids long. Trimming took 3 bases from V and 3 from J; bases not matched to a gene: 6. Germline assignment: CDR1 SNHLY and CDR2 FYNNEI. CDR3 sequence reads: CASSDGAGATDTQYF. In DNA form, the CDR3 reads TGTGCCAGCAGTGACGGCGCGGGAGCTACAGATACGCAGTATTTT.

This clonotype has a count of ten or more. The rearrangement links TRBV24-1 to TRBJ2-5; 7 bases agree with TRBD2. The length of the CDR3 is 15 residues. Losses at the gene ends were 0 bases for V and 4 bases for J; bases not matched to a gene: 4. The V gene's germline CDR1 is KGHDR and CDR2 SFDVKD. The CDR3 region is CATSDLMGGVETQYF. CDR3 sequence (DNA): TGTGCCACCAGTGATTTGATGGGGGGGGTAGAGACCCAGTACTTC.